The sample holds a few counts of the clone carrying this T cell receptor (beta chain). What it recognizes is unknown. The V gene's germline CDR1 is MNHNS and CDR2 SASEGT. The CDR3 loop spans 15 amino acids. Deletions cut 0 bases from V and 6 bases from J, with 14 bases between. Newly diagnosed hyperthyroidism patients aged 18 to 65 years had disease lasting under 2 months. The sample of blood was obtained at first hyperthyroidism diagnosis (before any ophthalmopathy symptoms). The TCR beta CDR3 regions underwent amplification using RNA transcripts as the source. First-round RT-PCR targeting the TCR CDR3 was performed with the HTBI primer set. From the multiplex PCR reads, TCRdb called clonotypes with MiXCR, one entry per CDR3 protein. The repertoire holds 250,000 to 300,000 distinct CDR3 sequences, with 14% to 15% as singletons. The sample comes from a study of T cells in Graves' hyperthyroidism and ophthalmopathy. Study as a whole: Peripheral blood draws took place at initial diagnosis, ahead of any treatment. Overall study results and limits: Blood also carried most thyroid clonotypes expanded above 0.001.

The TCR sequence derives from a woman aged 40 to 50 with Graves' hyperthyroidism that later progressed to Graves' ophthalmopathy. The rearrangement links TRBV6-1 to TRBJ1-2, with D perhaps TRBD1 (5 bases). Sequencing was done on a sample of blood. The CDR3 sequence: CASSEARAGSDGYTF. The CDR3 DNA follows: TGTGCCAGCAGTGAAGCCAGGGCAGGATCGGATGGCTACACCTTC.